Sequencing of this T cell receptor (beta chain) was carried out in a study of shared clonotypes between healthy human individuals. About this clone itself: This specimen includes other DNA sequences encoding the same CDR3.

Clones were read by immunoSEQ multiplex PCR, and TCRdb kept only the in-frame ones, dropping some. The sample carries under 2.5 million clones, 85% to 95% recorded once. The TCR sequence derives from a man aged 18 to 29 in good health. Some clones in this sample may be carry-over from other donors' samples. The source material was naive CD4+ T cells from PBMCs. Subset in this sample: CD45RA+ positively selected.

As DNA, the CDR3 is TGCGCCAGCAGTCCTCGACAGGGGGAAAAACTGTTTTTT. It encodes CASSPRQGEKLFF. The chain carries TRBV5-1 and TRBJ1-4, with 8 bases aligning to TRBD1. The V gene's germline CDR1 is SGHRS and CDR2 YFSETQ. J gave up 8 bases and V 5 bases, and 5 bases lay outside the gene matches. CDR3 length equals 13 residues.